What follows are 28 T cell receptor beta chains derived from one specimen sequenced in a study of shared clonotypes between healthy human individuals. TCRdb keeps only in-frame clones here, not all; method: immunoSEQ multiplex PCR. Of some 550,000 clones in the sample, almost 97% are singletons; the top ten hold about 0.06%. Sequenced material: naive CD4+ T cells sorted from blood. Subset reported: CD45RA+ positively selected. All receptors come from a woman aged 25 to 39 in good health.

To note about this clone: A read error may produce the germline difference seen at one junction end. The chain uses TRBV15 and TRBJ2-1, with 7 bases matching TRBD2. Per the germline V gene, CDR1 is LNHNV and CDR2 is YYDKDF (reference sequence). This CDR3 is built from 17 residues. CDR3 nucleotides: TGTGCCACCAGCAGAGATGTCGGGGGGAGCTCCAACAATGAGCAGTTCTTC. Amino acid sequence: CATSRDVGGSSNNEQFF.

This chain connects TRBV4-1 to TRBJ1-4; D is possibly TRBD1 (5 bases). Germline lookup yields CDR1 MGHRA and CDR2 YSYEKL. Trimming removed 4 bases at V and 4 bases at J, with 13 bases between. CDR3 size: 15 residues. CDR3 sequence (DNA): TGCGCCAGCAGCCGTCTGGGGGGAGTTAATGAAAAACTGTTTTTT. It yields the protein CASSRLGGVNEKLFF.

The CDR3 here is CASSSPRGEQYF. The CDR3 nucleotides read TGTGCCAGCAGCTCCCCCAGGGGCGAGCAGTACTTC. The rearrangement joins TRBV6-5 to TRBJ2-7; D possibly corresponds to TRBD1 (6 bases). Looked up from germline, CDR1 is MNHEY and CDR2 is SVGAGI. V lost 6 bases to trimming and J lost 6 bases, with 12 bases between them. CDR3 length equals 12 residues.

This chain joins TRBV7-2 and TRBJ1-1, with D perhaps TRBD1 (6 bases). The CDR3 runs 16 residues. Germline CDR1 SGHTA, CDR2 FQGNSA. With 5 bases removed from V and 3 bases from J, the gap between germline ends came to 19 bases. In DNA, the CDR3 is TGTGCCAGCAGCCCTAGGGGGGGGCAGGGAGACACTGAAGCTTTCTTT. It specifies CASSPRGGQGDTEAFF.

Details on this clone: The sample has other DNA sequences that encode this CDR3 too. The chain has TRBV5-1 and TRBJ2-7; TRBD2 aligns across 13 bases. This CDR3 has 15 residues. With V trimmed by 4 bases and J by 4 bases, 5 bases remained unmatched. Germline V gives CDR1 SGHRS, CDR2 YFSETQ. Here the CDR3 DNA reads TGCGCCAGCAGCCTCGGGACTAGCGGGATTTACGAGCAGTACTTC. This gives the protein CASSLGTSGIYEQYF. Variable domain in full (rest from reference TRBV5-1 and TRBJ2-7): KAGVTQTPRYLIKTRGQQVTLSCSPISGHRSVSWYQQTPGQGLQFLFEYFSETQRNKGNFPGRFSGRQFSNSRSEMNVSTLELGDSALYLCASSLGTSGIYEQYFGPGTRLTVT.

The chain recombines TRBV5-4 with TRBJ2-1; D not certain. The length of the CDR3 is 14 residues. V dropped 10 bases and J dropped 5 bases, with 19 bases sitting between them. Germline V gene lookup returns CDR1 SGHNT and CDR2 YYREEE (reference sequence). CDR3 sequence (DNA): TGTGCCGGCCAACCGGGCGTTAATAACAATGAGCAGTTCTTC. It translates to CAGQPGVNNNEQFF.

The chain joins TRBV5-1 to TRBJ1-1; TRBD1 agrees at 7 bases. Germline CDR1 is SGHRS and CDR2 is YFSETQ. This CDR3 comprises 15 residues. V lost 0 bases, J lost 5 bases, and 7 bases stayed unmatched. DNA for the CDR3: TGCGCCAGCAGCTTGGAGGGACAGAGGAATACTGAAGCTTTCTTT. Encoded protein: CASSLEGQRNTEAFF.

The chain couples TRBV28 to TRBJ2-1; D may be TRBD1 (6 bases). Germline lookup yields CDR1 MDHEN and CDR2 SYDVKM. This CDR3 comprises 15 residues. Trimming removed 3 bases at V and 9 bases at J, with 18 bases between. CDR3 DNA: TGTGCCAGCAGTTTTCGAAACCCAGGACAGTTTGAGCAGTTCTTC. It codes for CASSFRNPGQFEQFF.

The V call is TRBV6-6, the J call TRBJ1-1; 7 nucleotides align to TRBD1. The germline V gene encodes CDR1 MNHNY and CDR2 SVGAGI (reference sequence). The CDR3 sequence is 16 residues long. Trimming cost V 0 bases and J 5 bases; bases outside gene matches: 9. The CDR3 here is CASSYSIVQGVTEAFF. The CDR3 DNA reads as TGTGCCAGCAGTTACTCGATTGTCCAGGGGGTAACTGAAGCTTTCTTT.

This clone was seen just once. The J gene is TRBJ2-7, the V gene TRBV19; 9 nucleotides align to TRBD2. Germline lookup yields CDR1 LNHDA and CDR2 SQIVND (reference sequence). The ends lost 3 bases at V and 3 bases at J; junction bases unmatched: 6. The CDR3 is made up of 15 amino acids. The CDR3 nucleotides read TGTGCCAGTAGTATTGGGGGGACTAGCAACTACGAGCAGTACTTC. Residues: CASSIGGTSNYEQYF.

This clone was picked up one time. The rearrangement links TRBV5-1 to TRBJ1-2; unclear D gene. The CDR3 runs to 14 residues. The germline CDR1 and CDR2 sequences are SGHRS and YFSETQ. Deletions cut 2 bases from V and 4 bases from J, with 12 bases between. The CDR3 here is CASSLLPGSYGYTF. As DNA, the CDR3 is TGCGCCAGCAGCTTATTGCCCGGGTCCTATGGCTACACCTTC.

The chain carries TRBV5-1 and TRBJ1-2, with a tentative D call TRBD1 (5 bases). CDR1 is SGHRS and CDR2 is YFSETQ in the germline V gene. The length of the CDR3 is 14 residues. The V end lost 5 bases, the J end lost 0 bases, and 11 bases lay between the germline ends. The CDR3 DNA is TGCGCCAGCAGGGGGGACGGTTCTAACTATGGCTACACCTTC. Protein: CASRGDGSNYGYTF.

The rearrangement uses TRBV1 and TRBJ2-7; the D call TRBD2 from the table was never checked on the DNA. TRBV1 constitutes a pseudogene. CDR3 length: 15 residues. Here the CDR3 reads CTSSRTGGRYYEQYF. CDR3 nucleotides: TGCACCAGCAGCCGAACTGGCGGGAGGTACTACGAGCAGTACTTC.

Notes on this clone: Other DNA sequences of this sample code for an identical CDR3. CDR3 DNA: TGTGCCAGCAGCGTAGCTTCGACAGATACGCAGTATTTT. Its translation: CASSVASTDTQYF. The gene calls are TRBV9 and TRBJ2-3; no clear D gene. Germline-derived CDR1 and CDR2 are SGDLS and YYNGEE. V was clipped by 0 bases and J by 3 bases, with 5 bases between them. The CDR3 spans 13 residues.

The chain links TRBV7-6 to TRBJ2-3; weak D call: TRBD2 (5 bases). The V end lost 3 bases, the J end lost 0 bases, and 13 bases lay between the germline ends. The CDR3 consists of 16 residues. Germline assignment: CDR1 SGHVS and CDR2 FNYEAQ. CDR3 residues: CASSFRTGWSTDTQYF. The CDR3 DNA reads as TGTGCCAGCAGCTTTCGGACGGGGTGGAGCACAGATACGCAGTATTTT.

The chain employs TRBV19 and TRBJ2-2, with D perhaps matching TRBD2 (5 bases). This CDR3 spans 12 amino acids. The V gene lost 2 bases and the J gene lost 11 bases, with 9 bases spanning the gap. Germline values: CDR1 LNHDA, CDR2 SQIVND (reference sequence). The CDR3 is CASSILGGELFF. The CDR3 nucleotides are TGTGCCAGTAGTATACTTGGAGGAGAGCTGTTTTTT.

CDR3 coding DNA: TGTGCCAGCAGCGAAACGGGCTACGAGCAGTACTTC. This sequence encodes CASSETGYEQYF. The chain carries TRBV2 and TRBJ2-7; D not resolved. V gave up 6 bases and J gave up 3 bases, with 9 bases separating them. Germline CDR1 SNHLY, CDR2 FYNNEI. The CDR3 covers 12 residues.

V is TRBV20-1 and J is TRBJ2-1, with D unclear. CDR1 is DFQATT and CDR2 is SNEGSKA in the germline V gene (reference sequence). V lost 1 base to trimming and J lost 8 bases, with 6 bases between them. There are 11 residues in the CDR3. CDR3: CSARAGDEQFF. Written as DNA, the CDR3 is TGCAGTGCTAGAGCGGGCGATGAGCAGTTCTTC.

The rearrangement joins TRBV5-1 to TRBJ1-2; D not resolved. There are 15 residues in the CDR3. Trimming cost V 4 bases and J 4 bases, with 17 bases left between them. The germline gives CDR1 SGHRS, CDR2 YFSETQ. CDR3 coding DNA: TGCGCCAGCAGCCCGTCCGGGGATTACGGCTATGGCTACACCTTC. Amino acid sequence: CASSPSGDYGYGYTF.

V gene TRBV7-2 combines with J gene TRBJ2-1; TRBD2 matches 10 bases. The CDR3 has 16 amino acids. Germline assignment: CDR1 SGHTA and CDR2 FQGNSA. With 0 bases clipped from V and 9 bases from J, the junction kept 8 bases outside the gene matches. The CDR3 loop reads CASSLALVAGGGEQFF. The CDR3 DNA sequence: TGTGCCAGCAGCTTAGCGCTGGTAGCGGGAGGCGGTGAGCAGTTCTTC.

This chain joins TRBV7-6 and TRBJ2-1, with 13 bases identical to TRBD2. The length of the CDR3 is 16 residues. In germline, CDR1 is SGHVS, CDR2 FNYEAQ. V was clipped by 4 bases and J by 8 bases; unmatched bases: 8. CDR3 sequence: CASSSRLAGGNHEQFF. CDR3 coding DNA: TGTGCCAGCAGCTCCCGACTAGCGGGAGGTAATCATGAGCAGTTCTTC.

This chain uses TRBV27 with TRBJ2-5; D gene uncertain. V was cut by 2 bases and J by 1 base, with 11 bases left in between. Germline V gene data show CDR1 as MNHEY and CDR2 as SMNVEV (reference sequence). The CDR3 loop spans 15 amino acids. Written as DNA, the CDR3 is TGTGCCAGCAGTTTAACGTTCAATTTCCAAGAGACCCAGTACTTC. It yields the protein CASSLTFNFQETQYF.

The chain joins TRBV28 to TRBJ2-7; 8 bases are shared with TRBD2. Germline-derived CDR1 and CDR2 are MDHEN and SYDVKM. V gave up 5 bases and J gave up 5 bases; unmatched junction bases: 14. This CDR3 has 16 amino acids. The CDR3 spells CASSPGVAQRENEQYF. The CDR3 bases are TGTGCCAGCAGTCCGGGCGTCGCCCAGCGGGAGAACGAGCAGTACTTC.

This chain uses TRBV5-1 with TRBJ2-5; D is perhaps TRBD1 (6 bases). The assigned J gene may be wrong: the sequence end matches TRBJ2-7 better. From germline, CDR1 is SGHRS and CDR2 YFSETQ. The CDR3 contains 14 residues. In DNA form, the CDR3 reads TGCGCCAGCAGCTTCGGAAGGGGGTCCTACGAGCAGTACTTC. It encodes CASSFGRGSYEQYF.

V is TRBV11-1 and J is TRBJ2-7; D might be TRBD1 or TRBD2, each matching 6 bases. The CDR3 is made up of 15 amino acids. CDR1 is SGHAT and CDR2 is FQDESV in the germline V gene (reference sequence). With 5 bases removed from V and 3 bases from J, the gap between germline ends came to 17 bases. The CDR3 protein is CASSVGGDIVYEQYF. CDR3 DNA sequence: TGTGCCAGCAGCGTCGGAGGGGACATCGTCTACGAGCAGTACTTC.

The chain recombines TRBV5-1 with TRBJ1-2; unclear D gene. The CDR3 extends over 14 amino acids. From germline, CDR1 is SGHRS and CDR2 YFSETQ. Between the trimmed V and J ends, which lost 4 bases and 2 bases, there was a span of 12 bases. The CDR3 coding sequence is TGCGCCAGCAGCCCTACACGGCCCAACTATGGCTACACCTTC. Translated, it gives CASSPTRPNYGYTF.

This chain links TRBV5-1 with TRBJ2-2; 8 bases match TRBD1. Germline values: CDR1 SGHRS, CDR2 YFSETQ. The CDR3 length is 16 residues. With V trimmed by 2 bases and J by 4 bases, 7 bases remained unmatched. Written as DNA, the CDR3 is TGCGCCAGCAGCTTAACGACAGGGGTTCGCACCGGGGAGCTGTTTTTT. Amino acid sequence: CASSLTTGVRTGELFF.

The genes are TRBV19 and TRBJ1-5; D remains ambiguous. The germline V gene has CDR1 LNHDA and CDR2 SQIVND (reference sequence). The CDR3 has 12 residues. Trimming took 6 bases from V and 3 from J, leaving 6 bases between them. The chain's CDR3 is CASSQDNQPQHF. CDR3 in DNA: TGTGCCAGTAGCCAGGACAATCAGCCCCAGCATTTT.